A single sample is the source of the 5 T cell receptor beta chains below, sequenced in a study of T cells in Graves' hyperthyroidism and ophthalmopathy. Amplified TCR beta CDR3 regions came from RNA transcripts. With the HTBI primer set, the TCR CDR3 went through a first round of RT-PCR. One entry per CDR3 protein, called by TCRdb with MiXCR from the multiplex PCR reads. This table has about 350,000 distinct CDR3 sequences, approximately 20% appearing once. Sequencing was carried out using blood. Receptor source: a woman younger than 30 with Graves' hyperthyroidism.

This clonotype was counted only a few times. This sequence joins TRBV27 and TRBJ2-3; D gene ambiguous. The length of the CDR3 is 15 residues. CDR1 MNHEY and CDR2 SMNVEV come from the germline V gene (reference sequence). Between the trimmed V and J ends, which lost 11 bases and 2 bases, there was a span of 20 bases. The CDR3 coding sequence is TGTGCCGGACCGCGACACGATTCGACCACAGATACGCAGTATTTT. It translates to CAGPRHDSTTDTQYF.

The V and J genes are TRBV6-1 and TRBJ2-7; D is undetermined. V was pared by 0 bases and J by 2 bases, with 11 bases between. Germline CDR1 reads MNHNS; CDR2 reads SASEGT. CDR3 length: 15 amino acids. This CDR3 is CASSEAPGEAYEQYF. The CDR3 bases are TGTGCCAGCAGTGAAGCGCCCGGCGAGGCCTACGAGCAGTACTTC.

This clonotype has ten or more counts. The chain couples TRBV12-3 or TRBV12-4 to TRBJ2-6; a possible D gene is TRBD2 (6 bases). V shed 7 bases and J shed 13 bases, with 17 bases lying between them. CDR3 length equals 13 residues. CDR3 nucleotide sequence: TGTGCCAGCAATTCCGGGACTGGTGGGGTCCTGACTTTC. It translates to CASNSGTGGVLTF.

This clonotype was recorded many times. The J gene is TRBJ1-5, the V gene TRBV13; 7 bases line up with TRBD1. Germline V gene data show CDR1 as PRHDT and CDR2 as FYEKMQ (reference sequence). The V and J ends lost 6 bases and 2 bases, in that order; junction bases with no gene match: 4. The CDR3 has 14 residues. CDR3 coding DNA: TGTGCCAGCAGGCGACAGGGCGGCAATCAGCCCCAGCATTTT. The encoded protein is CASRRQGGNQPQHF.

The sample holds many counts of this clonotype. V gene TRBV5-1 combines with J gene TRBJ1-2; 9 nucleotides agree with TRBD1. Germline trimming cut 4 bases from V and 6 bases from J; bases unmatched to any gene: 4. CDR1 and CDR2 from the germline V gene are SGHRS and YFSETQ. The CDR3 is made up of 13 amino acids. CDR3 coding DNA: TGCGCCAGCAGCATAAGGGACAGGGATGGCTACACCTTC. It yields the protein CASSIRDRDGYTF.